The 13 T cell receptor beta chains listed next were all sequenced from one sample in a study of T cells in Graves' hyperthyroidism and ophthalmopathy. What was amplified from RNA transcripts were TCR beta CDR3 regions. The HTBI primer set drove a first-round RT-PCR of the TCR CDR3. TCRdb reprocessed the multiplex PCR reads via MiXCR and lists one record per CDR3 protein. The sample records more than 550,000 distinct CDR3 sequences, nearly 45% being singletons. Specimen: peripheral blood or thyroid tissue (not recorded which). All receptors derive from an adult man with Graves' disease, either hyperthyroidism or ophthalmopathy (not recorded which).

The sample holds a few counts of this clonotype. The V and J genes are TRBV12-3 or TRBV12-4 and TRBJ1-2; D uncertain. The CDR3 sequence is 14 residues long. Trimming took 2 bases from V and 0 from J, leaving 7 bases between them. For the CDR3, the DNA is TGTGCCAGCAGTTTATCGATCCCTAACTATGGCTACACCTTC. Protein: CASSLSIPNYGYTF.

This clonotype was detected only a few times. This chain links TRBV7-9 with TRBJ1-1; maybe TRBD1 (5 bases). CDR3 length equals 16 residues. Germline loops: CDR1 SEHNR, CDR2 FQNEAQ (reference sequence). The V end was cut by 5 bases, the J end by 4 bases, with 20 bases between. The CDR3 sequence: CASSQDPGREGTEAFF. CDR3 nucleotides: TGTGCCAGCAGCCAAGATCCGGGCAGGGAGGGCACTGAAGCTTTCTTT. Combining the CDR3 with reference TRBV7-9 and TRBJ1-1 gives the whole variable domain DTGVSQNPRHKITKRGQNVTFRCDPISEHNRLYWYRQTLGQGPEFLTYFQNEAQLEKSRLLSDRFSAERPKGSFSTLEIQRTEQGDSAMYLCASSQDPGREGTEAFFGQGTRLTVV.

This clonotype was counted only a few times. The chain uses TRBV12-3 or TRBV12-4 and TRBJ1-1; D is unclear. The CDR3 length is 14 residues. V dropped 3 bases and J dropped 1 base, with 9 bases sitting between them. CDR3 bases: TGTGCCAGCAGTTTGCGGGCGCCGAACACTGAAGCTTTCTTT. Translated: CASSLRAPNTEAFF.

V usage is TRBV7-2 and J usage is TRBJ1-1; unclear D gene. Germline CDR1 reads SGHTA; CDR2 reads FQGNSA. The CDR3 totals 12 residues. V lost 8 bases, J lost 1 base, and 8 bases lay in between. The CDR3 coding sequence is TGTGCCAGCCCCGGGAAGAACACTGAAGCTTTCTTT. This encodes CASPGKNTEAFF.

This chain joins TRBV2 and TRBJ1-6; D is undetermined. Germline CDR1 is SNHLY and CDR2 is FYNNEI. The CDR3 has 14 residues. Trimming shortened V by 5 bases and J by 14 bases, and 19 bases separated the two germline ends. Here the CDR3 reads CASSYQDVPSTLHF. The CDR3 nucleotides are TGTGCCAGCAGTTACCAGGACGTCCCTTCGACCCTCCACTTT.

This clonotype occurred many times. For the CDR3, the DNA is TGTGCCAGCAGCTTAGCCTTCGGACAGGATGAAGCTTTCTTT. As protein: CASSLAFGQDEAFF. The J gene is TRBJ1-1, the V gene TRBV7-9; the match to TRBD1 covers 7 bases. The length of the CDR3 is 14 residues. The V segment lost 0 bases and the J segment 7 bases; nucleotides outside the gene matches: 5. Germline V CDR1 and CDR2: SEHNR, FQNEAQ (reference sequence).

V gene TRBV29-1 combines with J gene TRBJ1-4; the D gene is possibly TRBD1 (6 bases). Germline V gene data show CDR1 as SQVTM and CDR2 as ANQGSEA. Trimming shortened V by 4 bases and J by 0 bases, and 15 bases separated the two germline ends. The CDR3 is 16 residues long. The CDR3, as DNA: TGCAGCGTTGCGGGGGGCCAGCGTGCAACTAATGAAAAACTGTTTTTT. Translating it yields CSVAGGQRATNEKLFF.

CDR3 bases: TGTGCCAGCAGCCCCGGGACAGGGAGGTCTGGGGCCAACGTCCTGACTTTC. Amino acid sequence: CASSPGTGRSGANVLTF. This chain links TRBV12-3 or TRBV12-4 with TRBJ2-6; 9 bases are a match to TRBD1. V lost 6 bases and J lost 1; bases outside the gene matches: 7. The CDR3 is 17 residues long.

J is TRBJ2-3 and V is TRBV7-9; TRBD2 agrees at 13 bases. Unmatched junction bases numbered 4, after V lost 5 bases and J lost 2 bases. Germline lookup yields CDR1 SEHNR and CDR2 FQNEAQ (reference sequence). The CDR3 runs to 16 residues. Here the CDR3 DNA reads TGTGCCAGCAGCAGACTAGCGGGAGGTTACACAGATACGCAGTATTTT. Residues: CASSRLAGGYTDTQYF.

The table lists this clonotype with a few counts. The CDR3 loop reads CATSGTSGVPYEQYF. For the CDR3, the DNA is TGTGCCACCAGTGGAACTAGCGGGGTCCCCTACGAGCAGTACTTC. The chain is built from TRBV24-1 and TRBJ2-7; 10 bases align to TRBD2. Germline V gives CDR1 KGHDR, CDR2 SFDVKD. There are 15 residues in the CDR3. J was trimmed by 2 bases and V by 5 bases; bases with no gene match: 5.

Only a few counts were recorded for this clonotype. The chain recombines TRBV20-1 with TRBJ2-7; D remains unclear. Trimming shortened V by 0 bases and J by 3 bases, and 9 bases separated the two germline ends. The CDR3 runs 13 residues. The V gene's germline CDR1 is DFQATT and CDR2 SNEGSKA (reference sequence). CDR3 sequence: CSARDHQSYEQYF. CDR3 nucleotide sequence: TGCAGTGCTAGAGACCATCAGAGCTACGAGCAGTACTTC.

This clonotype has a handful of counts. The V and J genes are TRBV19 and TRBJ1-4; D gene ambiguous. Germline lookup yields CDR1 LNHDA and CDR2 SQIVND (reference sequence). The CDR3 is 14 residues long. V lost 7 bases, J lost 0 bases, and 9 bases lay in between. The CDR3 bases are TGTGCCAGTAACGTGCGAGCAACTAATGAAAAACTGTTTTTT. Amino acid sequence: CASNVRATNEKLFF. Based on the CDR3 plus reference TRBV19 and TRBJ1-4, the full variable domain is DGGITQSPKYLFRKEGQNVTLSCEQNLNHDAMYWYRQDPGQGLRLIYYSQIVNDFQKGDIAEGYSVSREKKESFPLTVTSAQKNPTAFYLCASNVRATNEKLFFGSGTQLSVL.

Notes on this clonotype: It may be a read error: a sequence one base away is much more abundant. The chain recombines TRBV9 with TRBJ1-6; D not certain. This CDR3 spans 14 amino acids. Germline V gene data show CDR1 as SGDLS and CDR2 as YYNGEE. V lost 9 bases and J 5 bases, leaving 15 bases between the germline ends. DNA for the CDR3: TGTGCCAACAGTGCACAGAGTCATAATTCACCCCTCCACTTT. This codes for CANSAQSHNSPLHF.